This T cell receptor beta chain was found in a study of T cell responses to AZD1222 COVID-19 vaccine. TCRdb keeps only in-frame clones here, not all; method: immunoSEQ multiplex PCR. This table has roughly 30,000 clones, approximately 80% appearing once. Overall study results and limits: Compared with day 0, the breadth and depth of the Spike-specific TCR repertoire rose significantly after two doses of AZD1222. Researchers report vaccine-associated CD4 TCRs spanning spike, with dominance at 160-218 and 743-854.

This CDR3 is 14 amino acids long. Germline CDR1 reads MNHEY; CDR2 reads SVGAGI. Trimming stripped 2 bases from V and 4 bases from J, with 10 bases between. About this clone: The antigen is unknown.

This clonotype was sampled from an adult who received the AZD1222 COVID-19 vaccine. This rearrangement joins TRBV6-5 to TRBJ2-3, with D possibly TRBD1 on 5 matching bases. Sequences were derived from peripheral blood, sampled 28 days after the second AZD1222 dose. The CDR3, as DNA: TGTGCCAGCAGTTACGGTGGGGCTGCAGATACGCAGTATTTT. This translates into CASSYGGAADTQYF.